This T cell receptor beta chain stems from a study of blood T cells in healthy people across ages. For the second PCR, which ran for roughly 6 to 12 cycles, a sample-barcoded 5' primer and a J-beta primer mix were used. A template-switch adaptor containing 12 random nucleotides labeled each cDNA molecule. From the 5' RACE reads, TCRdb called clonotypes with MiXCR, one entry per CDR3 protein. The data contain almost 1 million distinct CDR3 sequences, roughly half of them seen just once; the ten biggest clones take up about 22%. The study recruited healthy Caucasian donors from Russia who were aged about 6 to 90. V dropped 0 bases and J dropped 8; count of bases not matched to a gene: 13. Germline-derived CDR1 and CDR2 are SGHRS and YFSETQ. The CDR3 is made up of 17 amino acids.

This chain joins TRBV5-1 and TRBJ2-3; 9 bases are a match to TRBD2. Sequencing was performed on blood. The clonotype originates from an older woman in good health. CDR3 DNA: TGCGCCAGCAGCTTGGCCCGGGTTAGCGGGAGTCAAGGTACGCAGTATTTT. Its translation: CASSLARVSGSQGTQYF.